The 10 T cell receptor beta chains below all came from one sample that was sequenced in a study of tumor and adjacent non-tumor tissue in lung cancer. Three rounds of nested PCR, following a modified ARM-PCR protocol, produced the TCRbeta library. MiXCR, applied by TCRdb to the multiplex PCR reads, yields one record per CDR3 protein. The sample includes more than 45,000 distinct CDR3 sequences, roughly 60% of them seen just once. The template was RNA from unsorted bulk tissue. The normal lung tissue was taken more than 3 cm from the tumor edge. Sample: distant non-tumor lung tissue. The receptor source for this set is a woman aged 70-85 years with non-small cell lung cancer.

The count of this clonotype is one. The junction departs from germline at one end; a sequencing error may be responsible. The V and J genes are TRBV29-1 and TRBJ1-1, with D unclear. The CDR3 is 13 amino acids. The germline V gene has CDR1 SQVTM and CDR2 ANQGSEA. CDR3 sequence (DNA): TGTAGCGTTGAGGCGTCGGTGAACAGTGAAGCTTTCTTT. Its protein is CSVEASVNSEAFF.

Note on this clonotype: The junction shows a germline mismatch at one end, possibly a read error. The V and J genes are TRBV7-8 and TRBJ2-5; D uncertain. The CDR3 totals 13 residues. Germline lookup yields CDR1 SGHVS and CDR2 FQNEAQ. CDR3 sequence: CANSTNDLPSQYF. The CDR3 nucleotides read TGTGCCAACAGCACCAACGATCTTCCCTCCCAGTACTTC.

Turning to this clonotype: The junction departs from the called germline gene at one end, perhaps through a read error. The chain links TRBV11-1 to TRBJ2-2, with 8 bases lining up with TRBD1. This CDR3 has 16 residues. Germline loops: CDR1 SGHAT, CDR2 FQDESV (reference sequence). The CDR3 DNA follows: TGTGCCAGCAGCGCGCCCGGACAAGTAAACACAGGGGGGCTGTTTTTT. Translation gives CASSAPGQVNTGGLFF.

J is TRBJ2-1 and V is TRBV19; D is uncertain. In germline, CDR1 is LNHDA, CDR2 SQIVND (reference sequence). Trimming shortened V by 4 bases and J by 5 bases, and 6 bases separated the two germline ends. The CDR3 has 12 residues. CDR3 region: CASSKVDNEQFF. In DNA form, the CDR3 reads TGTGCCAGTAGTAAAGTAGACAATGAGCAGTTCTTC. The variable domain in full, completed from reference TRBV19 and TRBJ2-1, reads DGGITQSPKYLFRKEGQNVTLSCEQNLNHDAMYWYRQDPGQGLRLIYYSQIVNDFQKGDIAEGYSVSREKKESFPLTVTSAQKNPTAFYLCASSKVDNEQFFGPGTRLTVL.

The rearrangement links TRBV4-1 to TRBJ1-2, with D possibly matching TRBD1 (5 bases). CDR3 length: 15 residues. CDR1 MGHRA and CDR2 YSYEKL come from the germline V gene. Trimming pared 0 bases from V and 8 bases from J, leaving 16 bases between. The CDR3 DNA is TGCGCCAGCAGCCAAGAGGAGTCAGGGAACAGGGGCTACACCTTC. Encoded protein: CASSQEESGNRGYTF.

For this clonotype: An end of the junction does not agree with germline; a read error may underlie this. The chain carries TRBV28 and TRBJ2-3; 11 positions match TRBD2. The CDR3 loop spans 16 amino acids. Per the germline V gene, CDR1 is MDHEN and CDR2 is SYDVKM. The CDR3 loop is CVSSGKLAGDVDTQYF. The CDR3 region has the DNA TGTGTCAGCAGCGGGAAACTAGCGGGAGATGTAGATACGCAGTATTTT.

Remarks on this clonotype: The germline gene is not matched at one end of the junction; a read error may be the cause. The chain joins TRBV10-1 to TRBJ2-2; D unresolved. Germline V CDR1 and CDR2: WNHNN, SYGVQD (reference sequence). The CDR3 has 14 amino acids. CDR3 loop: CASNESSYGGELFF. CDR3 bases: TGTGCCAGCAATGAATCCTCTTACGGCGGGGAGCTGTTTTTT.

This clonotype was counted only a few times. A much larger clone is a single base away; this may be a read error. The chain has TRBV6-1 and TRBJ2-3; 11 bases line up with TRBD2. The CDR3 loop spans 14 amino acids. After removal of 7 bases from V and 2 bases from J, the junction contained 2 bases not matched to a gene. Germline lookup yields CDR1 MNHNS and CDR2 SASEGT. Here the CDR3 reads CASIAGGTTDTQYF. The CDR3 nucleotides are TGTGCCAGCATAGCGGGAGGGACCACAGATACGCAGTATTTT.

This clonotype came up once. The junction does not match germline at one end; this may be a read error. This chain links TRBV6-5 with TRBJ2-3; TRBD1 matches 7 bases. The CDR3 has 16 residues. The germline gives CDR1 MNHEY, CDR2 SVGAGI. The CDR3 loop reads CAGSYPNRGQTDMQYF. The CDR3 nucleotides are TGTGCCGGCAGTTACCCTAACAGGGGTCAAACAGATATGCAGTATTTT.

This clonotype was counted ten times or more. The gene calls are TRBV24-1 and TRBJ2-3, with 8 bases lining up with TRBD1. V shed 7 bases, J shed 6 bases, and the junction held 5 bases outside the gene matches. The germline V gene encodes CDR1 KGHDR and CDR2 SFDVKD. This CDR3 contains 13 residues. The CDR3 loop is CATRPGGLDTQYF. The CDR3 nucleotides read TGTGCCACCAGGCCAGGGGGCCTGGATACGCAGTATTTT.